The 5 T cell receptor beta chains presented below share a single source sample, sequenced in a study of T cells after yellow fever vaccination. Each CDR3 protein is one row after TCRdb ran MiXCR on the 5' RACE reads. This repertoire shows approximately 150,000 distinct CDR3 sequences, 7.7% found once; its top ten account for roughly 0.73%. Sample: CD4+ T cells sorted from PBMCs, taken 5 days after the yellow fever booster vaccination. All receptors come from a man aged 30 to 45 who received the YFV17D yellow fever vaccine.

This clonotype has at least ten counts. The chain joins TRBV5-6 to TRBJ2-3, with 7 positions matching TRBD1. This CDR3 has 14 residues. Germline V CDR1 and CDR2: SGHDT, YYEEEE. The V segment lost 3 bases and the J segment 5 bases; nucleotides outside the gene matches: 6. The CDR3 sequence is CASSYGTEGDTQYF. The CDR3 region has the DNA TGTGCCAGCAGCTACGGGACAGAGGGAGATACGCAGTATTTT.

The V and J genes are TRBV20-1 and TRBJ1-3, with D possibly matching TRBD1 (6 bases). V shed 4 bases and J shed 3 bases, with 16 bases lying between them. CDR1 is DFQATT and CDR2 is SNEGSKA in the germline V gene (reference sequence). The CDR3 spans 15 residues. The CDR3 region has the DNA TGCAGTGCTACTTGGGGGGCTGGTTATGGAAACACCATATATTTT. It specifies CSATWGAGYGNTIYF.

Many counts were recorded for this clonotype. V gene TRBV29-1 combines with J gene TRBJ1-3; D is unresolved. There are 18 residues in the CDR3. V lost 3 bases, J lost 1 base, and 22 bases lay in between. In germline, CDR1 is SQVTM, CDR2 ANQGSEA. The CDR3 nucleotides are TGCAGCGTTGATAGTGGAGGATCCGGCCCCTCTTCTGGAAACACCATATATTTT. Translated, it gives CSVDSGGSGPSSGNTIYF. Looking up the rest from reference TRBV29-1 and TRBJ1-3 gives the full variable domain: SAVISQKPSRDICQRGTSLTIQCQVDSQVTMMFWYRQQPGQSLTLIATANQGSEATYESGFVIDKFPISRPNLTFSTLTVSNMSPEDSSIYLCSVDSGGSGPSSGNTIYFGEGSWLTVV.

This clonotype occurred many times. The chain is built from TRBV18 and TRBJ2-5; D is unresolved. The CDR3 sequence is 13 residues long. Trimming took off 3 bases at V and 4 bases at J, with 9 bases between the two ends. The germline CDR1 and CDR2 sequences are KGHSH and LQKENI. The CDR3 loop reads CASSPPVVETQYF. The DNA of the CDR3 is TGTGCCAGCTCACCGCCGGTCGTAGAGACCCAGTACTTC.

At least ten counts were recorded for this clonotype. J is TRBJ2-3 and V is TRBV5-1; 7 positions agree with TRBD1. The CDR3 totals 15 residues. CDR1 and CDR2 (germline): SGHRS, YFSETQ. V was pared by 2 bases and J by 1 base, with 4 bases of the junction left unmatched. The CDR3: CASSFRQGGTDTQYF. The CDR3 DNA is TGCGCCAGCAGCTTTCGGCAGGGGGGCACAGATACGCAGTATTTT.